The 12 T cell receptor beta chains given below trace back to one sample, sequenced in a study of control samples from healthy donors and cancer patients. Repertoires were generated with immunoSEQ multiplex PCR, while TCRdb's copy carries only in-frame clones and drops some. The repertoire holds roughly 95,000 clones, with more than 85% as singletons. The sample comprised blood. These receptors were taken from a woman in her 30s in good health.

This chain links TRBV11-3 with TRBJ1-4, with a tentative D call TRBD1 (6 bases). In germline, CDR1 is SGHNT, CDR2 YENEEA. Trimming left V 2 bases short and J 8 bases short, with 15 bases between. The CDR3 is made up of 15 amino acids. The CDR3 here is CASSLTHRVGEKLFF. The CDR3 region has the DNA TGTGCCAGCAGCTTAACCCACAGGGTAGGCGAAAAACTGTTTTTT.

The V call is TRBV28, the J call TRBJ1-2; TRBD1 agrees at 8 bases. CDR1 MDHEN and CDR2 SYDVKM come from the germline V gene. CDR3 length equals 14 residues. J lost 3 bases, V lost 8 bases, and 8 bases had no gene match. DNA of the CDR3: TGTGCCAGCTTCGCCGGACAGGGATACTATGGCTACACCTTC. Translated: CASFAGQGYYGYTF.

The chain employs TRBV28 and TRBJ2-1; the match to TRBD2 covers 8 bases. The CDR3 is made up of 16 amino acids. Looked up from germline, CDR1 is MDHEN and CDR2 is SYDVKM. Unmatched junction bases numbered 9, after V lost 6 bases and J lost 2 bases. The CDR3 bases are TGTGCCAGCAGCACCTCCGGGACTAGGGCCTACAATGAGCAGTTCTTC. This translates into CASSTSGTRAYNEQFF.

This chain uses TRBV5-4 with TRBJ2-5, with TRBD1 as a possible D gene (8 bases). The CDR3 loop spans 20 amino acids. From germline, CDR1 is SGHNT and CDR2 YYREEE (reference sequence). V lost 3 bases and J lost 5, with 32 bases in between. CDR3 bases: TGTGCCAGCAGCTGGAACCTCAGGGGGCGAGGTGGGAGGGGGCTGGAGACCCAGTACTTC. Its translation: CASSWNLRGRGGRGLETQYF. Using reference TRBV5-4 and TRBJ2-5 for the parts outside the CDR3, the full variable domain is ETGVTQSPTHLIKTRGQQVTLRCSSQSGHNTVSWYQQALGQGPQFIFQYYREEENGRGNFPPRFSGLQFPNYSSELNVNALELDDSALYLCASSWNLRGRGGRGLETQYFGPGTRLLVL.

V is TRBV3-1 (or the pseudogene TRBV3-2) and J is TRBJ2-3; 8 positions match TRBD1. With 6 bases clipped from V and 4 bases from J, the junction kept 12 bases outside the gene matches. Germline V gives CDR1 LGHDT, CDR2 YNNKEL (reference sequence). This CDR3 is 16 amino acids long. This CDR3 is CASSQRTGWGSDTQYF. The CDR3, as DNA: TGTGCCAGCAGTCAAAGGACAGGGTGGGGTTCAGATACGCAGTATTTT.

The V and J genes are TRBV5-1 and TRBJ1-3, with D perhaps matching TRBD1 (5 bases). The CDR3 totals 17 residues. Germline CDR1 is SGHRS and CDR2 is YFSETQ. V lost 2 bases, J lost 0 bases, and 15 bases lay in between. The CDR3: CASSLVMLGASGNTIYF. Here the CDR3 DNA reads TGCGCCAGCAGCTTAGTTATGTTAGGGGCCTCTGGAAACACCATATATTTT.

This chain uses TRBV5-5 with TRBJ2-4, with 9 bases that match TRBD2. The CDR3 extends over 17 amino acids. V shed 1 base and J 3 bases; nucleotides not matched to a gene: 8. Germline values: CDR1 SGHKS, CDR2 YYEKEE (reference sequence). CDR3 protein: CASSLMELAGVKNIQYF. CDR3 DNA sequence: TGTGCCAGCAGCTTGATGGAATTAGCGGGAGTCAAAAACATTCAGTACTTC.

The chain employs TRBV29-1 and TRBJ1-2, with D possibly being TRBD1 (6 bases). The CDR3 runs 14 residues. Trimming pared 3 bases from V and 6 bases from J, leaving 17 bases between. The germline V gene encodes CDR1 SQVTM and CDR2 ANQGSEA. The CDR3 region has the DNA TGCAGCGTTGACACACAGGGATTATTAAATGGCTACACCTTC. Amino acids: CSVDTQGLLNGYTF.

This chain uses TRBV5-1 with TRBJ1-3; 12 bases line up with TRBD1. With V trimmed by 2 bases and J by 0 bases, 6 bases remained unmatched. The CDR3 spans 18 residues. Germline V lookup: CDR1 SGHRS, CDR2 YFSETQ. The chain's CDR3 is CASSFRDRGQGSGNTIYF. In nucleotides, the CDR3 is TGCGCCAGCAGCTTCCGGGACAGGGGGCAGGGCTCTGGAAACACCATATATTTT.

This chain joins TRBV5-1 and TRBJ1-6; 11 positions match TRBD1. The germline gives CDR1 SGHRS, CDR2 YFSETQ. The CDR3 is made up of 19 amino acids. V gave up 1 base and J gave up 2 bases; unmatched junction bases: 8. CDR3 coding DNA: TGCGCCAGCAGCTTGTTACGGACAGGGGGCAATCCCTATAATTCACCCCTCCACTTT. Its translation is CASSLLRTGGNPYNSPLHF.

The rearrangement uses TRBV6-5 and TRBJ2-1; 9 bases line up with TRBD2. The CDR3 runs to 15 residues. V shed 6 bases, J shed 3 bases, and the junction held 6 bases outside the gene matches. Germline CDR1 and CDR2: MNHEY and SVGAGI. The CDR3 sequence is CASSRGREGYNEQFF. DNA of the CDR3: TGTGCCAGCAGCCGAGGGCGGGAGGGCTACAATGAGCAGTTCTTC.

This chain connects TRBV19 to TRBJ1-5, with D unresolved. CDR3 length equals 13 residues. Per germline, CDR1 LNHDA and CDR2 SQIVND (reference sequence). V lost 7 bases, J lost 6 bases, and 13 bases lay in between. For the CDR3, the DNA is TGTGCCAGTACTGAAGTGGCAGGTCAGCCCCAGCATTTT. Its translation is CASTEVAGQPQHF.